The clone carrying this T cell receptor delta chain was seen more than once but under ten times. This DNA translates differently at residue 12 from the TCRdb protein, which is that of a much larger clone; a read error is likely, and the protein shown is the DNA's own translation. TCRdb reapplied CATT to the PCR reads. The repertoire holds about 6,100 delta-chain clones, with roughly a tenth as singletons. V lost 2 bases, J lost 3 bases, and 19 bases lay in between. Germline assignment: CDR1 TSWWSYY and CDR2 QGS. The CDR3 has 17 amino acids. The data stem from a study of human gamma delta and Vdelta1 T cells.

This TCR came from a human donor in good health. This chain links TRDV1 with TRDJ1, with D uncertain. Sequencing was performed on naive CD27+ Vdelta1 gamma-delta T cells from blood. CDR3 coding DNA: TGTGCTCTTGGGGAAAGGTTAGGAGCACTTTACGCCGATAAACTCATCTTT. Its protein product is CALGERLGALYADKLIF.